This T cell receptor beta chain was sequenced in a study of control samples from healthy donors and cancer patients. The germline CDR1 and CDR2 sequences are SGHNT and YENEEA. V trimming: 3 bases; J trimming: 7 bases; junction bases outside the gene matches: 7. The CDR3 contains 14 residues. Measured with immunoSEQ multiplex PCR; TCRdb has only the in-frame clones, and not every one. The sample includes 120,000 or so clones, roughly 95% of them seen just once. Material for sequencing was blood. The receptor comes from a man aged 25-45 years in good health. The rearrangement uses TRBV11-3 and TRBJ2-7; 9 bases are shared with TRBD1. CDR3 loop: CASSFHRGLGEQYF. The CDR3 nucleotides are TGTGCCAGCAGCTTCCACAGGGGGCTGGGAGAGCAGTACTTC.